This TCR beta chain was sequenced during a study of blood T cell dynamics during melanoma immunotherapy. Study information: Standard first-line treatment here was pembrolizumab or nivolumab plus ipilimumab in metastatic melanoma.

The repertoire was sequenced with immunoSEQ multiplex PCR; TCRdb's copy has only in-frame clones and lacks some. The table lists 10,000 to 12,000 clones, around 87% of them singletons, with 6.5% to 7% in the top ten. This CDR3 has 15 amino acids. Trimming left V 7 bases short and J 8 bases short, with 23 bases between. CDR1 is SNHLY and CDR2 is FYNNEI in the germline V gene. Time point specified: week 3, after first cycle of checkpoint inhibitor. The sample here was blood, taken from a patient treated with checkpoint blockade. This clonotype was sampled from a human donor with melanoma. This chain uses TRBV2 with TRBJ1-2, with D possibly being TRBD1 (6 bases). In DNA, the CDR3 is TGTGCCAGCACCCAGAGACAGGCAGCCTGGGAGGGCTACACCTTC. This translates into CASTQRQAAWEGYTF.